This T cell receptor (beta chain) appears in the sequencing data of a study of blood T cell repertoires in COVID-19. Across the study: From the United States, Italy and Spain came samples of acute and convalescent COVID-19.

In the authors' methods: Reference gene primer amplification gave nucleated cell count estimates. Profiling relied on immunoSEQ multiplex PCR, and the TCRdb table lists in-frame clones only, not all of them. The V and J calls and clone size come from that table; D and trimming were worked out from the DNA. The table lists 150,000 to 200,000 clones, about four fifths of them singletons. The germline CDR1 and CDR2 sequences are SGHRS and YFSETQ. The V end lost 5 bases, the J end lost 2 bases, and 17 bases lay between the germline ends. The CDR3 consists of 15 residues. Participants' reported clinical history set cohort assignment.

The receptor was isolated from a man aged 60 to 69 who had recovered from COVID-19. The sample was PBMCs or T cells enriched from blood (not recorded which). The chain uses TRBV5-1 and TRBJ2-7; no definite D call. CDR3 DNA: TGCGCCAGCAGACTCGGTTCCAACCCCGCCTACGAGCAGTACTTC. This sequence encodes CASRLGSNPAYEQYF. The whole variable domain, filled in from reference TRBV5-1 and TRBJ2-7, reads KAGVTQTPRYLIKTRGQQVTLSCSPISGHRSVSWYQQTPGQGLQFLFEYFSETQRNKGNFPGRFSGRQFSNSRSEMNVSTLELGDSALYLCASRLGSNPAYEQYFGPGTRLTVT.